This T cell receptor beta chain stems from a study of CD8 T cells in ankylosing spondylitis. Findings of the study overall: Earlier work had already found some motif variants in reactive arthritis synovial fluid and blood.

This clonotype was seen ten or more times. What it recognizes is unknown. TCRdb redid the calling of the 5' RACE reads with MiXCR, one entry per CDR3 protein. The repertoire holds around 90,000 distinct CDR3 sequences, with under 30% as singletons. V lost 4 bases and J lost 3, with 20 bases in between. CDR1 is SGHTA and CDR2 is FQGTGA in the germline V gene. This CDR3 spans 17 amino acids. The chain combines TRBV7-3 with TRBJ2-3, with D possibly matching TRBD2 (7 bases). Material for sequencing was blood, either unsorted or a sorted T cell fraction (not recorded which). The clonotype was recovered from a male donor with ankylosing spondylitis or in good health (not recorded which). The CDR3 DNA sequence: TGTGCCAGCAGCTCAAGCCGCCTGGGGGGGGCTACAGATACGCAGTATTTT. This encodes CASSSSRLGGATDTQYF. The variable domain in full, with the rest retrieved from reference TRBV7-3 and TRBJ2-3, is GAGVSQTPSNKVTEKGKYVELRCDPISGHTALYWYRQSLGQGPEFLIYFQGTGAADDSGLPNDRFFAVRPEGSVSTLKIQRTERGDSAVYLCASSSSRLGGATDTQYFGPGTRLTVL.